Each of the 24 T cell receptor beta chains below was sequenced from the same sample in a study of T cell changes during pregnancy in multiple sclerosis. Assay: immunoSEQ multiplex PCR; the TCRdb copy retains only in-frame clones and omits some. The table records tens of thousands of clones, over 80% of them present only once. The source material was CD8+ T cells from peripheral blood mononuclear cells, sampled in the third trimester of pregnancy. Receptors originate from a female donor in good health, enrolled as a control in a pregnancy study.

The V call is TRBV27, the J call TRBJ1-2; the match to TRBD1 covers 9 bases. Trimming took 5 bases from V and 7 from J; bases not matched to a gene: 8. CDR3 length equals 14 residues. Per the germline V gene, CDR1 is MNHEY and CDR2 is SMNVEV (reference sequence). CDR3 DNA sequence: TGTGCCAGCAGTGACCGGACAGGGGTAGGTGGCTACACCTTC. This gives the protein CASSDRTGVGGYTF.

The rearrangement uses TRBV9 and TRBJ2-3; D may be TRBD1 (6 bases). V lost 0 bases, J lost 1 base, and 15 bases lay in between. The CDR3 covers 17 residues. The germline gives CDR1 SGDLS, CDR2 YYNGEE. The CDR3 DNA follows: TGTGCCAGCAGCGTAGATTGGACAGAGCTTGGCACAGATACGCAGTATTTT. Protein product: CASSVDWTELGTDTQYF.

CDR3 protein: CASSLVDRSDEQYF. In DNA, the CDR3 is TGTGCCAGCAGCTTAGTGGACAGATCAGACGAGCAGTACTTC. The gene calls are TRBV7-6 and TRBJ2-7; D is perhaps TRBD1 (6 bases). The CDR3 spans 14 residues. V lost 1 base and J lost 5, with 12 bases in between. Germline V gives CDR1 SGHVS, CDR2 FNYEAQ. The whole variable domain, remainder taken from reference TRBV7-6 and TRBJ2-7, is GAGVSQSPRYKVTKRGQDVALRCDPISGHVSLYWYRQALGQGPEFLTYFNYEAQQDKSGLPNDRFSAERPEGSISTLTIQRTEQRDSAMYRCASSLVDRSDEQYFGPGTRLTVT.

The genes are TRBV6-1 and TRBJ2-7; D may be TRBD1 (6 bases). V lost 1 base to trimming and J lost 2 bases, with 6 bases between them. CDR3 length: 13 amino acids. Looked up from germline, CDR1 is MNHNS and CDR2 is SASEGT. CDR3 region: CASSEGTAYEQYF. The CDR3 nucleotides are TGTGCCAGCAGTGAAGGGACAGCCTACGAGCAGTACTTC.

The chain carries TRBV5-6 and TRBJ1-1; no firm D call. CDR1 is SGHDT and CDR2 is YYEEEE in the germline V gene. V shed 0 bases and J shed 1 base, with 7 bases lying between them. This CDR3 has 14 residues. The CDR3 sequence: CASSLEQTNTEAFF. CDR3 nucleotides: TGTGCCAGCAGCTTGGAACAGACGAACACTGAAGCTTTCTTT.

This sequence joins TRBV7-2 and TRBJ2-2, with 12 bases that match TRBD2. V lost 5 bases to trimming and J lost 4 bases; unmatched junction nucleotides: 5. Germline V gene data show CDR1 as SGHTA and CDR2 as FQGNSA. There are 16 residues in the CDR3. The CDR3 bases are TGTGCCAGCAGCCAACTGGGACTAGCGGGCACCGGGGAGCTGTTTTTT. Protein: CASSQLGLAGTGELFF.

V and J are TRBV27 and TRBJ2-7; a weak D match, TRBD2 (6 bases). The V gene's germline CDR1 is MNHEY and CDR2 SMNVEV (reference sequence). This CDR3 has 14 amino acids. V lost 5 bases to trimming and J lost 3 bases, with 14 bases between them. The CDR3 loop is CASSPRGSFYEQYF. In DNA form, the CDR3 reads TGTGCCAGCAGTCCTCGGGGGTCCTTCTACGAGCAGTACTTC.

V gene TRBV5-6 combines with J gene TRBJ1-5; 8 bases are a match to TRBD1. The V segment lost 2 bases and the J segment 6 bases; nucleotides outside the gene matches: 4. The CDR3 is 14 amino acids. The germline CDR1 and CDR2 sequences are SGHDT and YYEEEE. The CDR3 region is CASSFGQGGQPQHF. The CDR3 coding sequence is TGTGCCAGCAGCTTCGGACAGGGCGGTCAGCCCCAGCATTTT.

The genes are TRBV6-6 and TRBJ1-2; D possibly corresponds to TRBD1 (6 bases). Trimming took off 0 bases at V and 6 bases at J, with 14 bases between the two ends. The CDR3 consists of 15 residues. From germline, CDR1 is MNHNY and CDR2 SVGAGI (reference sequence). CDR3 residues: CASSYSISGGNGYTF. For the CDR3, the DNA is TGTGCCAGCAGTTACTCGATATCTGGGGGCAATGGCTACACCTTC.

The chain's CDR3 is CASSYSSRASEQYF. CDR3 nucleotide sequence: TGTGCCAGCAGTTACTCAAGCAGGGCCAGCGAGCAGTACTTC. V usage is TRBV6-5 and J usage is TRBJ2-7, with D perhaps TRBD1 (5 bases). With 0 bases removed from V and 6 bases from J, the gap between germline ends came to 12 bases. Germline assignment: CDR1 MNHEY and CDR2 SVGAGI. The CDR3 is 14 residues long.

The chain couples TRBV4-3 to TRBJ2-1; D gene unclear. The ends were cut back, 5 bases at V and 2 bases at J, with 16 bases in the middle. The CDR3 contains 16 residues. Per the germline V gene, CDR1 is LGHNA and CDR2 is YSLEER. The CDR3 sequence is CASSYNSVPTYNEQFF. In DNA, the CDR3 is TGCGCCAGCAGCTATAATTCGGTACCCACCTACAATGAGCAGTTCTTC.

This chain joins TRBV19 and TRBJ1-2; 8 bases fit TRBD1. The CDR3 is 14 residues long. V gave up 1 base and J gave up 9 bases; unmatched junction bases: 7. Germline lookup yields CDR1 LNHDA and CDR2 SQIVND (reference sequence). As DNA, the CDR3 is TGTGCCAGTAGTATAGGGGCAGGGGGCGAGAGCTACACCTTC. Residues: CASSIGAGGESYTF. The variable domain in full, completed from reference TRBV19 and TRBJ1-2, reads DGGITQSPKYLFRKEGQNVTLSCEQNLNHDAMYWYRQDPGQGLRLIYYSQIVNDFQKGDIAEGYSVSREKKESFPLTVTSAQKNPTAFYLCASSIGAGGESYTFGSGTRLTVV.

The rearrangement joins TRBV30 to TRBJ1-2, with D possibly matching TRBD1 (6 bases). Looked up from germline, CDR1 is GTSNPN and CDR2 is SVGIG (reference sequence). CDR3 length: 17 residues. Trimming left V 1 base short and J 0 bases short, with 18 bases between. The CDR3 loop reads CAWSGFNREQTNYGYTF. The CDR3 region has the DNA TGTGCCTGGAGTGGTTTCAACAGGGAACAGACTAACTATGGCTACACCTTC. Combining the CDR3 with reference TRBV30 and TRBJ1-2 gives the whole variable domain SQTIHQWPATLVQPVGSPLSLECTVEGTSNPNLYWYRQAAGRGLQLLFYSVGIGQISSEVPQNLSASRPQDRQFILSSKKLLLSDSGFYLCAWSGFNREQTNYGYTFGSGTRLTVV.

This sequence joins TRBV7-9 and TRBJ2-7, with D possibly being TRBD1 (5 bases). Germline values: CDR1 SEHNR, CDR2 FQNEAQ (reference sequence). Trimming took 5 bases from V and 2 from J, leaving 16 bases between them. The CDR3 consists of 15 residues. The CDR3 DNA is TGTGCCAGCAGCCACAGGCGGTCTAATCCCTACGAGCAGTACTTC. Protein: CASSHRRSNPYEQYF.

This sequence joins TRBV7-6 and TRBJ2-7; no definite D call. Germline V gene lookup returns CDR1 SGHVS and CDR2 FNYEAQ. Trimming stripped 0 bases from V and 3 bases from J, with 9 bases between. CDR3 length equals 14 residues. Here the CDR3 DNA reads TGTGCCAGCAGCTTAGCTTCCCCCGGCTACGAGCAGTACTTC. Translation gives CASSLASPGYEQYF.

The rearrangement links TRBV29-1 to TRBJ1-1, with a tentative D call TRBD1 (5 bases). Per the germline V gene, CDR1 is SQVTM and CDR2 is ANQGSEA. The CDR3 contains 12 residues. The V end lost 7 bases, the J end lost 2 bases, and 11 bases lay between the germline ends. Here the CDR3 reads CSAGKGNTEAFF. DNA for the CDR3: TGCAGCGCAGGGAAGGGTAACACTGAAGCTTTCTTT.

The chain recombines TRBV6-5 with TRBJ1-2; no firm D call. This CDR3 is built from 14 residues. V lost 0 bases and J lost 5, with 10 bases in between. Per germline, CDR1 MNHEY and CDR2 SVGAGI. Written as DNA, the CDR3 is TGTGCCAGCAGTTACTCTCCCACACCTTATGGCTACACCTTC. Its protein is CASSYSPTPYGYTF.

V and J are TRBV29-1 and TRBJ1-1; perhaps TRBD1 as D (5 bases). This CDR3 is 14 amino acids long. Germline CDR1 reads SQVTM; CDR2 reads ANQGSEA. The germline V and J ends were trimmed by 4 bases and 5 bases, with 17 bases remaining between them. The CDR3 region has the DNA TGCAGCGTTGGGGGGGGTCGGGTTGGGACTGAAGCTTTCTTT. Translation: CSVGGGRVGTEAFF. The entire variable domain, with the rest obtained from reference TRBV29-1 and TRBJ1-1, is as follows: SAVISQKPSRDICQRGTSLTIQCQVDSQVTMMFWYRQQPGQSLTLIATANQGSEATYESGFVIDKFPISRPNLTFSTLTVSNMSPEDSSIYLCSVGGGRVGTEAFFGQGTRLTVV.

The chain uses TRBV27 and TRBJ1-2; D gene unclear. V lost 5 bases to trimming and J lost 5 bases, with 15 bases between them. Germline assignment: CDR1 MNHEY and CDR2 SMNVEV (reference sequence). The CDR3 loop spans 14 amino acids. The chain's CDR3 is CASSPDTISYGYTF. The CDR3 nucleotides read TGTGCCAGCAGTCCCGATACTATTTCATATGGCTACACCTTC.

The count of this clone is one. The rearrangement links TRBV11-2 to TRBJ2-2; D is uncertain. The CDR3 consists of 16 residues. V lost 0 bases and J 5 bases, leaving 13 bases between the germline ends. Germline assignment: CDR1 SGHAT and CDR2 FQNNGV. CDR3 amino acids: CASSLDPLEQTGELFF. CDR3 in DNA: TGTGCCAGCAGCTTAGATCCCCTAGAGCAGACCGGGGAGCTGTTTTTT.

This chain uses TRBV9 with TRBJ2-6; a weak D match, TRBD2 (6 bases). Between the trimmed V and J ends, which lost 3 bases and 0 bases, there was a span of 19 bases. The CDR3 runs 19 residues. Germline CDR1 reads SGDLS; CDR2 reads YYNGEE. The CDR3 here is CASSAEMGLPNSGANVLTF. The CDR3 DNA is TGTGCCAGCAGCGCAGAGATGGGACTTCCCAACTCTGGGGCCAACGTCCTGACTTTC.

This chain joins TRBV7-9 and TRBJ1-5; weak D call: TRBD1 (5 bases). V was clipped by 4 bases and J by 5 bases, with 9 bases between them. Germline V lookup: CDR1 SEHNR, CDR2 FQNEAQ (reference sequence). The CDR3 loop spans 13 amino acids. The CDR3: CASSSTDDQPQHF. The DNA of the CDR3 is TGTGCCAGCAGCTCGACAGACGATCAGCCCCAGCATTTT.

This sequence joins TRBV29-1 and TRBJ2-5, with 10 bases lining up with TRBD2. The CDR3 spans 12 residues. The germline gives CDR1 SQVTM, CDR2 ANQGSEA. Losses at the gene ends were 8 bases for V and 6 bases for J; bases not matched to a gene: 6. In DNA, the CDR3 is TGCAGCTTCCCACTAGCGGGAAAGACCCAGTACTTC. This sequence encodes CSFPLAGKTQYF. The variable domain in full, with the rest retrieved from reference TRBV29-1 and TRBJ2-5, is SAVISQKPSRDICQRGTSLTIQCQVDSQVTMMFWYRQQPGQSLTLIATANQGSEATYESGFVIDKFPISRPNLTFSTLTVSNMSPEDSSIYLCSFPLAGKTQYFGPGTRLLVL.

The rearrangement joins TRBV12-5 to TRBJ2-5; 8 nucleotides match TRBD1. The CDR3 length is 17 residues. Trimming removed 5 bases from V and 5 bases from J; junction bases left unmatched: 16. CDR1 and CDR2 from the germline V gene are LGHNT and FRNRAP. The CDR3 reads CASGEPGQGRFQETQYF. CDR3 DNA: TGTGCTAGTGGTGAGCCCGGACAGGGTCGTTTCCAGGAGACCCAGTACTTC.